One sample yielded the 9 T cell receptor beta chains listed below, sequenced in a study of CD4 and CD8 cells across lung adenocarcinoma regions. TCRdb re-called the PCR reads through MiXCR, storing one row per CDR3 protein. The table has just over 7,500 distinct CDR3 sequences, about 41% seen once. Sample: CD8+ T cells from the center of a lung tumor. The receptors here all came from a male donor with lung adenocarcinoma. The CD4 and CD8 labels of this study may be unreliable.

The CDR3 DNA reads TGTGCCAGCACGGACAGGGGTTCATCTGGGGCCAACGTCCTGACTTTC. Translated: CASTDRGSSGANVLTF. The chain uses TRBV3-1 and TRBJ2-6, with 9 bases matching TRBD1. J gave up 1 base and V 7 bases, and 5 bases lay outside the gene matches. The CDR3 is made up of 16 amino acids. The germline V gene has CDR1 LGHDT and CDR2 YNNKEL (reference sequence).

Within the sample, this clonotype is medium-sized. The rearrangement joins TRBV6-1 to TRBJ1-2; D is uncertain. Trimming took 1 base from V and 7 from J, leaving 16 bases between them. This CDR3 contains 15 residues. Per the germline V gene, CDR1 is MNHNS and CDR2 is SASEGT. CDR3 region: CASSEDSGWVSGYTF. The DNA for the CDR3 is TGTGCCAGCAGTGAAGATTCGGGCTGGGTCTCTGGCTACACCTTC.

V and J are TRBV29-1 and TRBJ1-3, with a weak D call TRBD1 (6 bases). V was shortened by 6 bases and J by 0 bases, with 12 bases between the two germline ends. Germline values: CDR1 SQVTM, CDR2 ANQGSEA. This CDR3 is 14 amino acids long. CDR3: CSVGEQGSGNTIYF. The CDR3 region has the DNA TGCAGCGTGGGGGAACAGGGCTCTGGAAACACCATATATTTT.

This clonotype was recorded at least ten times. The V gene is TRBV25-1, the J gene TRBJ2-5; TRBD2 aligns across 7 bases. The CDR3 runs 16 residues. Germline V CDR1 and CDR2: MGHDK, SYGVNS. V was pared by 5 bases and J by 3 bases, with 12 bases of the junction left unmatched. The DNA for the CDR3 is TGTGCCAGCAGTCGGGGGGTACTGCTTAGAAAAGAGACCCAGTACTTC. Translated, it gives CASSRGVLLRKETQYF. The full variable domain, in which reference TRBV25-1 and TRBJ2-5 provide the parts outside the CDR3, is EADIYQTPRYLVIGTGKKITLECSQTMGHDKMYWYQQDPGMELHLIHYSYGVNSTEKGDLSSESTVSRIRTEHFPLTLESARPSHTSQYLCASSRGVLLRKETQYFGPGTRLLVL.

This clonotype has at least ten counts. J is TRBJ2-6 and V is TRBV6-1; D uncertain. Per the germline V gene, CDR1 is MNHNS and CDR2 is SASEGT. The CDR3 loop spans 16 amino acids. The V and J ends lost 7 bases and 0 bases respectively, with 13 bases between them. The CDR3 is CASTYSASSGANVLTF. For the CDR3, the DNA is TGTGCCAGCACATACAGTGCATCCTCTGGGGCCAACGTCCTGACTTTC.

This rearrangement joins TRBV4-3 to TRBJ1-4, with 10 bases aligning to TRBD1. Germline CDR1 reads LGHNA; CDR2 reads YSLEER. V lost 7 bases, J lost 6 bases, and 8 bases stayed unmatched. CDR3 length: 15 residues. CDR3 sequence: CASKAIGTGDEKLFF. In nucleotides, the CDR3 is TGCGCCAGCAAGGCCATTGGGACAGGGGATGAAAAACTGTTTTTT.

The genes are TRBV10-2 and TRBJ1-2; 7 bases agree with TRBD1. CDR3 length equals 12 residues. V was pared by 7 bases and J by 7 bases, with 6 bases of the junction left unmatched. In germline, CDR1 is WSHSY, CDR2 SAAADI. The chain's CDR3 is CASTPGGSGYTF. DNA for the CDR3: TGCGCCAGCACTCCAGGGGGTTCTGGCTACACCTTC.

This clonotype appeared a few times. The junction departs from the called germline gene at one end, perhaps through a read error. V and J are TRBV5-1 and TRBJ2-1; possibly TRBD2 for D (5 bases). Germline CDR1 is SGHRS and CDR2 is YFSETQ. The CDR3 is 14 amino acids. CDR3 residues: CASLSGGSNNEQFF. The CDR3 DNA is TGCGCCAGCTTATCCGGAGGCTCCAACAATGAGCAGTTCTTC.

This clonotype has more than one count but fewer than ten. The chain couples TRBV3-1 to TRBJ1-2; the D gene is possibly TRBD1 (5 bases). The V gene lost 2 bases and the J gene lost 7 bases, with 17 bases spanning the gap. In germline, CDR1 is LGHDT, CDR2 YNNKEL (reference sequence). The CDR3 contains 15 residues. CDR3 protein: CASSQYGGRRGGYTF. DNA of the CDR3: TGTGCCAGCAGCCAATATGGCGGGAGGAGGGGTGGCTACACCTTC.